The 21 T cell receptor beta chains below were found in one sample sequenced in a study of blood T cells in healthy people across ages. Combining a sample-barcoded 5' primer with a J-beta primer mix, a second PCR ran for about 7 to 12 cycles. TCRdb analysed the 5' RACE reads with MiXCR anew, one entry per CDR3 protein. The sample lists about 930,000 distinct CDR3 sequences; around 29% were seen once. Separately, the same data were catalogued under a study of T cells of mothers and their children.

Sequenced: blood. These receptor sequences come from a woman aged 40-49 years in good health.

The gene calls are TRBV5-6 and TRBJ2-3; 10 bases are a match to TRBD2. In germline, CDR1 is SGHDT, CDR2 YYEEEE. CDR3 length equals 15 residues. V shed 2 bases and J 11 bases; nucleotides not matched to a gene: 11. CDR3 amino acids: CASSFGLAGAKQQYF. DNA of the CDR3: TGTGCCAGCAGCTTCGGTCTAGCGGGGGCCAAGCAGCAGTATTTT.

The V call is TRBV29-1, the J call TRBJ2-2; TRBD1 matches 9 bases. CDR1 and CDR2 from the germline V gene are SQVTM and ANQGSEA. The CDR3 runs to 15 residues. V dropped 1 base and J dropped 3; count of bases not matched to a gene: 3. This chain's CDR3 is CSVEGTGEYTGELFF. The DNA of the CDR3 is TGCAGCGTTGAAGGGACAGGGGAGTACACCGGGGAGCTGTTTTTT.

J is TRBJ2-7 and V is TRBV7-9; the match to TRBD2 covers 9 bases. Germline values: CDR1 SEHNR, CDR2 FQNEAQ (reference sequence). The CDR3 sequence is 15 residues long. Trimming took 3 bases from V and 3 from J; bases not matched to a gene: 6. The CDR3: CASSLPSGDRYEQYF. The DNA of the CDR3 is TGTGCCAGCAGCTTGCCTAGCGGGGATCGCTACGAGCAGTACTTC.

J is TRBJ1-2 and V is TRBV12-3 or TRBV12-4; 12 nucleotides align to TRBD1. Germline trimming cut 7 bases from V and 6 bases from J; bases unmatched to any gene: 6. This CDR3 has 14 residues. CDR3 nucleotide sequence: TGTGCCAGCATCCAGGGACAGGGGGCAAATGGCTACACCTTC. Protein: CASIQGQGANGYTF.

The chain combines TRBV19 with TRBJ2-1, with D possibly TRBD1 on 5 matching bases. Between the trimmed V and J ends, which lost 6 bases and 3 bases, there was a span of 6 bases. Per germline, CDR1 LNHDA and CDR2 SQIVND (reference sequence). The CDR3 sequence is 12 residues long. The CDR3 loop is CASRDNYNEQFF. In nucleotides, the CDR3 is TGTGCCAGTAGGGACAACTACAATGAGCAGTTCTTC.

The chain uses TRBV6-2 or TRBV6-3 and TRBJ1-1; TRBD1 aligns across 9 bases. Germline values: CDR1 MNHEY, CDR2 SVGEGT. CDR3 length: 16 amino acids. With 4 bases clipped from V and 2 bases from J, the junction kept 8 bases outside the gene matches. CDR3 loop: CASSSAGTGSNTEAFF. In DNA, the CDR3 is TGTGCCAGCAGTTCTGCAGGGACAGGGAGTAACACTGAAGCTTTCTTT.

The chain recombines TRBV12-3 or TRBV12-4 with TRBJ1-6, with D perhaps matching TRBD1 (6 bases). Deletions cut 5 bases from V and 0 bases from J, with 20 bases between. The CDR3 spans 19 residues. The CDR3 region has the DNA TGTGCCAGCAGTACACCCAGGGGACTGAGGAGCTCCTATAATTCACCCCTCCACTTT. This codes for CASSTPRGLRSSYNSPLHF.

About this clonotype: Since a much larger clone is just one base distant, this may be a read error. The V call is TRBV28, the J call TRBJ2-1; TRBD1 might be the D (6 bases). The CDR3 contains 18 residues. Germline CDR1 is MDHEN and CDR2 is SYDVKM. The V gene lost 6 bases and the J gene lost 10 bases, with 31 bases spanning the gap. The CDR3: CASRSDSWTVRSSYEQFF. CDR3 sequence (DNA): TGTGCCAGCAGATCTGACTCATGGACAGTAAGATCCTCCTACGAGCAGTTCTTC. The variable domain in full, completed from reference TRBV28 and TRBJ2-1, reads DVKVTQSSRYLVKRTGEKVFLECVQDMDHENMFWYRQDPGLGLRLIYFSYDVKMKEKGDIPEGYSVSREKKERFSLILESASTNQTSMYLCASRSDSWTVRSSYEQFFGPGTRLTVL.

The sample holds a few counts of this clonotype. V usage is TRBV9 and J usage is TRBJ1-2, with a possible D match to TRBD1 (5 bases). CDR1 and CDR2 from the germline V gene are SGDLS and YYNGEE. Trimming pared 0 bases from V and 3 bases from J, leaving 6 bases between. The CDR3 has 13 residues. The CDR3 DNA reads as TGTGCCAGCAGCGTAGAACAGGACTATGGCTACACCTTC. This encodes CASSVEQDYGYTF.

The chain has TRBV5-1 and TRBJ2-7; D possibly uses TRBD1 or TRBD2 (5 bases each). Germline CDR1 reads SGHRS; CDR2 reads YFSETQ. This CDR3 has 14 residues. The ends were cut back, 7 bases at V and 2 bases at J, with 16 bases in the middle. Here the CDR3 DNA reads TGCGCCAGCGGCCACGATCGGGACGCCTACGAGCAGTACTTC. This codes for CASGHDRDAYEQYF.

This clonotype came up many times. The J gene is TRBJ2-7, the V gene TRBV7-2; D is perhaps TRBD1 or TRBD2 (5 bases each). V was shortened by 3 bases and J by 4 bases, with 16 bases between the two germline ends. Per the germline V gene, CDR1 is SGHTA and CDR2 is FQGNSA. The CDR3 length is 15 residues. The CDR3, as DNA: TGTGCCAGCAGCTTGACAGAGGGGATTTCATACGAGCAGTACTTC. It encodes CASSLTEGISYEQYF.

This sequence joins TRBV12-3 or TRBV12-4 and TRBJ1-1, with D unresolved. This CDR3 contains 14 residues. V dropped 3 bases and J dropped 2 bases, with 10 bases sitting between them. CDR3 bases: TGTGCCAGCAGTTTCAGCTACAGTAACACTGAAGCTTTCTTT. Its translation: CASSFSYSNTEAFF.

V and J are TRBV4-1 and TRBJ2-5, with 9 bases that match TRBD2. The V segment lost 0 bases and the J segment 9 bases; nucleotides outside the gene matches: 8. The CDR3 covers 15 residues. Germline V gives CDR1 MGHRA, CDR2 YSYEKL. In nucleotides, the CDR3 is TGCGCCAGCAGCCAAGATTTTTCCGCGGGGGGGGCCCAGTACTTC. Translated, it gives CASSQDFSAGGAQYF.

The genes are TRBV3-1 and TRBJ1-2; no clear D gene. This CDR3 has 13 amino acids. Germline CDR1 and CDR2: LGHDT and YNNKEL (reference sequence). The V and J ends lost 0 bases and 5 bases respectively, with 7 bases between them. The CDR3 region has the DNA TGTGCCAGCAGCCAAGAGAGGTATTATGGCTACACCTTC. Translated, it gives CASSQERYYGYTF. The full variable domain, its missing parts supplied by reference TRBV3-1 and TRBJ1-2, is DTAVSQTPKYLVTQMGNDKSIKCEQNLGHDTMYWYKQDSKKFLKIMFSYNNKELIINETVPNRFSPKSPDKAHLNLHINSLELGDSAVYFCASSQERYYGYTFGSGTRLTVV.

Only a few counts were recorded for this clonotype. The V and J genes are TRBV7-2 and TRBJ1-2, with 10 bases lining up with TRBD1. J lost 0 bases, V lost 1 base, and 5 bases had no gene match. This CDR3 has 17 amino acids. Germline V gene lookup returns CDR1 SGHTA and CDR2 FQGNSA. CDR3 region: CASSLGGTGATNYGYTF. CDR3 bases: TGTGCCAGCAGCTTAGGAGGGACAGGGGCTACTAACTATGGCTACACCTTC.

CDR3 sequence: CASSEAGGSNYGYTF. CDR3 nucleotide sequence: TGTGCCAGCAGTGAAGCAGGCGGATCTAACTATGGCTACACCTTC. The chain employs TRBV6-1 and TRBJ1-2; D is ambiguous. Looked up from germline, CDR1 is MNHNS and CDR2 is SASEGT. Trimming cost V 0 bases and J 0 bases, with 8 bases left between them. The CDR3 runs to 15 residues.

The CDR3 here is CASSLSSYQGAYGYTF. As DNA, the CDR3 is TGTGCCAGCAGTTTATCGAGTTATCAGGGGGCCTATGGCTACACCTTC. J is TRBJ1-2 and V is TRBV27; TRBD1 aligns across 8 bases. The germline gives CDR1 MNHEY, CDR2 SMNVEV (reference sequence). The CDR3 is made up of 16 amino acids. Trimming cost V 0 bases and J 4 bases; bases outside gene matches: 7.

This clonotype was seen only a few times. The gene calls are TRBV12-3 or TRBV12-4 and TRBJ2-5; the match to TRBD2 covers 10 bases. The CDR3 runs to 15 residues. Trimming took 6 bases from V and 4 from J; bases not matched to a gene: 8. The DNA of the CDR3 is TGTGCCAGCAGGGGAAGCGGGGGGGCAGGAGAGACCCAGTACTTC. Its translation is CASRGSGGAGETQYF.

Many counts were recorded for this clonotype. The chain's CDR3 is CAWSVMSEQYF. CDR3 DNA sequence: TGTGCCTGGAGTGTCATGAGCGAGCAGTACTTC. J is TRBJ2-7 and V is TRBV30; no clear D. Trimming took 0 bases from V and 6 from J, leaving 6 bases between them. CDR1 and CDR2 from the germline V gene are GTSNPN and SVGIG (reference sequence). The CDR3 spans 11 residues.

This clonotype appeared many times. The rearrangement links TRBV6-6 to TRBJ2-1; TRBD2 is a possible D gene (5 bases). Germline lookup yields CDR1 MNHNY and CDR2 SVGAGI (reference sequence). The CDR3 is 14 residues long. V lost 5 bases and J lost 6, with 14 bases in between. CDR3: CASSLTGFGNEQFF. The CDR3 DNA sequence: TGTGCCAGCAGTCTCACGGGGTTTGGCAATGAGCAGTTCTTC.

This clonotype has just a few counts. The V call is TRBV27, the J call TRBJ2-7, with a possible D match to TRBD1 (6 bases). This CDR3 spans 14 amino acids. Trimming pared 6 bases from V and 0 bases from J, leaving 12 bases between. CDR1 and CDR2 (germline): MNHEY, SMNVEV (reference sequence). CDR3 coding DNA: TGTGCCAGCAGAGTTACAGGGAGCTCCTACGAGCAGTACTTC. Protein sequence: CASRVTGSSYEQYF.